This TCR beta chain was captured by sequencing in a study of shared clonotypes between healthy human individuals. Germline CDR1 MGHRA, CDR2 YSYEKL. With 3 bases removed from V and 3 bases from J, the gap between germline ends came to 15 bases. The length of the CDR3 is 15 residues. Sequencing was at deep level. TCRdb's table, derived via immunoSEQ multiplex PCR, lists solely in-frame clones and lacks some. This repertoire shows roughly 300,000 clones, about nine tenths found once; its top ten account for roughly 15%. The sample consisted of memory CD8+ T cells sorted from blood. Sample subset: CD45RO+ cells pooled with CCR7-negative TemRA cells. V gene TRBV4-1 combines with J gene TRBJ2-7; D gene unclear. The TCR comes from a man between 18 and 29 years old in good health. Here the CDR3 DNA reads TGCGCCAGCAGCCAGGAGACGGCCGTCCTCTACGAGCAGTACTTC. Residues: CASSQETAVLYEQYF.